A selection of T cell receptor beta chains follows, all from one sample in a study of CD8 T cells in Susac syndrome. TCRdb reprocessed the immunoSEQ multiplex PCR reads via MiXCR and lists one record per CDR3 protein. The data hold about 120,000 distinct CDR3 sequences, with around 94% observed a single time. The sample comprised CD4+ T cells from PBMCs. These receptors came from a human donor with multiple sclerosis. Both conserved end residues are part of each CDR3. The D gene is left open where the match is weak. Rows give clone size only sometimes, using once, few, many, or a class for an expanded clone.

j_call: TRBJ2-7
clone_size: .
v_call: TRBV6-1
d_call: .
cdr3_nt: TGTGCCAGCAGTGAAGCCCAACGGGAGAGAGCTTTC
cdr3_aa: CASSEAQRERAF

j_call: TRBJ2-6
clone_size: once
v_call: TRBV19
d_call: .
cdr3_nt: TGTGCCAGTAGTATAGATTCGGGGGCTGGGGCCAACGTCCTGACTTTC
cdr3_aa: CASSIDSGAGANVLTF

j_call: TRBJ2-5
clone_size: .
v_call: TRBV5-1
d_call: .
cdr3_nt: TGCGCCAGCAGCTCACTTCAGGGAACGCCCCATCACTTC
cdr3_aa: CASSSLQGTPHHF

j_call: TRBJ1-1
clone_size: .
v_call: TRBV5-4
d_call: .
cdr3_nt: TGTGCCAGCAGCTTGTGGGGACAATGGAACACTGAAGCTTTCTTT
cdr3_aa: CASSLWGQWNTEAFF

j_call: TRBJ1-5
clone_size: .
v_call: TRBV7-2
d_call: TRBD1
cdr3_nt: TGTGCCAGCAGCTTAGGGGCTCAGGGGGCGCGTCAGCCCCAGCATTTT
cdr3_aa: CASSLGAQGARQPQHF

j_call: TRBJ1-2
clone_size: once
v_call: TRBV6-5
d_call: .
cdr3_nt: TGTGCCAGCAGTATCGAGGGGGGACCCTATGGCTACACCTTC
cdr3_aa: CASSIEGGPYGYTF

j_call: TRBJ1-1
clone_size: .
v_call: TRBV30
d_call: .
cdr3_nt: TGTGCCTGGAGTGCAGGGGCGAACACTGAAGCTTTCTTT
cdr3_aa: CAWSAGANTEAFF

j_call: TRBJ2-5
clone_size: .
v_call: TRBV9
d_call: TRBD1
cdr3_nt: TGTGCCAGCAGCAGGGGGCGAGAAGAGACCCAGTACTTC
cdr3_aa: CASSRGREETQYF

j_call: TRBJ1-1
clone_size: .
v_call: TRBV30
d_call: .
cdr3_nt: TGTGCCTGGAGTTCCGGGGCGAACACTGAAGCTTTCTTT
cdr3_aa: CAWSSGANTEAFF

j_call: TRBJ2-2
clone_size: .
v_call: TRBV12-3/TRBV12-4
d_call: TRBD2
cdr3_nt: TGTGCCAGCAGTTCCGGGACTACCTTTCGTTCGGGGACGCTGTTTTTT
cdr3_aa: CASSSGTTFRSGTLFF

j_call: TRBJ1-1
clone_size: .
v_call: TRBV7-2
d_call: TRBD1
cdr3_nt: TGTGCCAGCAGCCCGCGACAGGGGTTTACCACTGAAGCTTTCTTT
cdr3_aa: CASSPRQGFTTEAFF

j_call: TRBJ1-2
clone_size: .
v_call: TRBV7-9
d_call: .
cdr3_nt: TGTGCCAGCAGTTCTACAGTGCCCCGGTCTGGCTACACCTTC
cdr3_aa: CASSSTVPRSGYTF

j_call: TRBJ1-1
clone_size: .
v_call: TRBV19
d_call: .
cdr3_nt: TGTGCCAGTAGTACAGTCCAAGACGGGAACACTGAAGCTTTCTTT
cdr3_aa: CASSTVQDGNTEAFF

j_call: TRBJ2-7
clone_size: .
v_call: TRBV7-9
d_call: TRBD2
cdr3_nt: TGTGCCGCGGGGGGGCTCTACGAGCAGTACTTC
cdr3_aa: CAAGGLYEQYF

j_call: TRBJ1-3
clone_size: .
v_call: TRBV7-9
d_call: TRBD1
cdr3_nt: TGTGAGGTAGCTGACAGGGACTCTGGAAACACCATATATTTT
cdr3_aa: CEVADRDSGNTIYF

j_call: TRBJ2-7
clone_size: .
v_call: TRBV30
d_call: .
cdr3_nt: TGTGCCTGGAGTAAGAGCTCCTACGAGCAGTACTTC
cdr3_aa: CAWSKSSYEQYF

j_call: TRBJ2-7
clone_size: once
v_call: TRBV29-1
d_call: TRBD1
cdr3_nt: TGCAGCGTTGCGACGGGGACAGGGGGCATCTACGAGCAGTACTTC
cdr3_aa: CSVATGTGGIYEQYF

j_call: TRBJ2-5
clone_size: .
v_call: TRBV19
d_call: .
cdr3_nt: TGTGCCAGTAGTATCGGGATGAGGGAGACCCAGTACTTC
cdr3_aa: CASSIGMRETQYF

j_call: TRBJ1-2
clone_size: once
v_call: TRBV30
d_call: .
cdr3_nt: TGTGCCTGGACCCCCCGCGGGGGAAACTATGGCTACACCTTC
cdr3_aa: CAWTPRGGNYGYTF

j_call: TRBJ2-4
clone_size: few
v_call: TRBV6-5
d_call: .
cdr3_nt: TGTGCCAGCTCCTCGGGCCTAGCCAAAAACATTCAGTACTTC
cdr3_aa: CASSSGLAKNIQYF

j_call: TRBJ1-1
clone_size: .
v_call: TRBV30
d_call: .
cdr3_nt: TGTGCCTGGTCTACAGGGTCGGACACTGAAGCTTTCTTT
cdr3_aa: CAWSTGSDTEAFF

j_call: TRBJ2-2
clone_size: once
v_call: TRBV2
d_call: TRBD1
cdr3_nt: TGTGCCAGCATTCGACAGGGGGCGGGTACCGGGGAGCTGTTTTTT
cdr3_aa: CASIRQGAGTGELFF

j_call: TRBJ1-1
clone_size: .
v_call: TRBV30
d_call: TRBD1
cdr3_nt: TGTGCCTGGGGAACTCAGGGGGACACTGAAGCTTTCTTT
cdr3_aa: CAWGTQGDTEAFF

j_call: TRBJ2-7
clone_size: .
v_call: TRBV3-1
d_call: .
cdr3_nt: TGTGCCAGCAGCCAACGTTCTGTTCTTGGGACAGCGGGGTCGAGCGAGCAGTACTTC
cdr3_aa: CASSQRSVLGTAGSSEQYF

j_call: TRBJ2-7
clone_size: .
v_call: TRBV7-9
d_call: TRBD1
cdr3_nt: TGTGCCAGCAGCTTATCCGGGACAGGCTCCTACGAGCAGTACTTC
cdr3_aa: CASSLSGTGSYEQYF

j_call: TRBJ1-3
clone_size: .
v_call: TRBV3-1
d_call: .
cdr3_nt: TGTGCCAGCAGCCAAGTTTCTTCTGGAAACACCATATATTTT
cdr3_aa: CASSQVSSGNTIYF

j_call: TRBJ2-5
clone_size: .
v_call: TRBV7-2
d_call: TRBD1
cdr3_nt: TGTGCCAGCAGCTTCACAGGGGAAGAGACCCAGTACTTC
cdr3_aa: CASSFTGEETQYF

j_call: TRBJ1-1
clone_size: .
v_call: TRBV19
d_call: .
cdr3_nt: TGTGCCAGTAGCTTACAGGGCCTCCCTATGAACACTGAAGCTTTCTTT
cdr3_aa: CASSLQGLPMNTEAFF

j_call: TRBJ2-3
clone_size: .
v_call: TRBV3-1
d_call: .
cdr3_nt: TGTGCCAGCAGCCAAGATCTCCAGGGAACAGATACGCAGTATTTT
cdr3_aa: CASSQDLQGTDTQYF

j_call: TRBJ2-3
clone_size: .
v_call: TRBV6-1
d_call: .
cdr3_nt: TGTGCCAGCAGTGAACCCCCGGGCCGCTACACAGATACGCAGTATTTT
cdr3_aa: CASSEPPGRYTDTQYF

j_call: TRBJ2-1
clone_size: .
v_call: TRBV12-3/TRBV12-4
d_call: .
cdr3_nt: TGTGCCAGCAGTTTTTTAGCATCTTTGTACAATGAGCAGTTCTTC
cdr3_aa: CASSFLASLYNEQFF

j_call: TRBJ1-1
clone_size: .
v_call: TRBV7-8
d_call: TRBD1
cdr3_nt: TGTGCCAGCAGCTTAGCGCACAGGGGGTCCACTGAAGCTTTCTTT
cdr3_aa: CASSLAHRGSTEAFF

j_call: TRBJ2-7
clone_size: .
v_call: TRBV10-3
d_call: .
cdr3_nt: TGTGCCATCAGTGCTGGCGGATCCTCCTACGAGCAGTACTTC
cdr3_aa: CAISAGGSSYEQYF

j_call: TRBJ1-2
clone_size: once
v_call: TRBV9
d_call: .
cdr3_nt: TGTGCCAGCAGCGTAGCTCTTGGCGACGGCTACACCTTC
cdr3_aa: CASSVALGDGYTF

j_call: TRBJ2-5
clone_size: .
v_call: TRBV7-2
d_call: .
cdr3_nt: TGTGCCAGCAGCTTAGTCCGGACTGGCAAATATAGGGAGACCCAGTACTTC
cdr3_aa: CASSLVRTGKYRETQYF

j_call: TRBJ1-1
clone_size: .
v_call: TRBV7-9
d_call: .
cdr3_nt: TGTGCCAGCAGCCTTAGAGCGGGGACCCAAGGGAACACTGAAGCTTTCTTT
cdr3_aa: CASSLRAGTQGNTEAFF

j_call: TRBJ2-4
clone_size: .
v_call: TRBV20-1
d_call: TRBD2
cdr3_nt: TGCAGTGCTGGGGTTCCTAGCGGGAGTGTGGGTCAGTACTTC
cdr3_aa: CSAGVPSGSVGQYF

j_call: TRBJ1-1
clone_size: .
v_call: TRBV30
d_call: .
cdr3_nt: TGTGCCTGGCAGGACAGCCCTAACACTGAAGCTTTCTTT
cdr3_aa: CAWQDSPNTEAFF

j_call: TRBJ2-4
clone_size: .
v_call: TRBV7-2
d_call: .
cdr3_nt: TGTGCCAGCAGCCCCTTGTCCTTCGCCAAAAACATTCAGTACTTC
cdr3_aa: CASSPLSFAKNIQYF

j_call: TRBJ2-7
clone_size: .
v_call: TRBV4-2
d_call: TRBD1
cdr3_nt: TGTGCCAGCAGCCAGCCTGAGGGACAGGCGGGCTCCTACGAGCAGTACTTC
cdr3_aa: CASSQPEGQAGSYEQYF

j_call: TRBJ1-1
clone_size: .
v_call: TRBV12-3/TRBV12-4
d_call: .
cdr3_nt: TGTGCCAGCAGTTGGGTGGCCGTGAACACTGAAGCTTTCTTT
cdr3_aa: CASSWVAVNTEAFF

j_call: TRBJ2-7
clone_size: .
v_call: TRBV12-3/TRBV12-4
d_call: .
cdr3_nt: TGTGCCAGCAGCGCTGGTGCGTCGAGTTACGAGCAGTACTTC
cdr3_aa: CASSAGASSYEQYF

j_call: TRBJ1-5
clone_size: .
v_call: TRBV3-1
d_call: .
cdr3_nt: TGTGCCAGCAGCCAGGGCGGCGGGAACAATCAGCCCCAGCATTTT
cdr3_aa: CASSQGGGNNQPQHF

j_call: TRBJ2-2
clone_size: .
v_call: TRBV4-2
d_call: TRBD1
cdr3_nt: TGTGCCAGCTCCCGGACAGGAAAGGCCGGGGAGCTGTTTTTT
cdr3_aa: CASSRTGKAGELFF

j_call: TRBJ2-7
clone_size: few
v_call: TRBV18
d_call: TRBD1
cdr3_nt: TGTGCCAGCTCACCTCCGGGACAGGGCCTCTACGAGCAGTACTTC
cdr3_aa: CASSPPGQGLYEQYF

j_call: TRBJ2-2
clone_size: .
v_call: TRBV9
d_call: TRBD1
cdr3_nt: TGTGCCAGCAGCCCGCGGACAGGGGCGAACACCGGGGAGCTGTTTTTT
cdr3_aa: CASSPRTGANTGELFF

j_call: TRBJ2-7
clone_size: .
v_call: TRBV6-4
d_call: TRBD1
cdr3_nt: TGTGCCAGCAGTGAAAGGACAGGGGGTGGAGAGCAGTACTTC
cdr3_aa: CASSERTGGGEQYF

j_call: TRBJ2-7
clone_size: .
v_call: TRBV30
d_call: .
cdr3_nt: TGTGCCTGGAGTGGCCTCCGCCCGGGACAATTGGACGAGCAGTACTTC
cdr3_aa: CAWSGLRPGQLDEQYF

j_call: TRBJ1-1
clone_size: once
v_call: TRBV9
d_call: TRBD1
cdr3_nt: TGTGCCAGCAGGAGGGGGCAGGGAATAGAACCAGCTTTCTTT
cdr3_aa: CASRRGQGIEPAFF

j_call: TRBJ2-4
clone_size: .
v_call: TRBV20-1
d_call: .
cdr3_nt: TGCAGTGCGCGGACAGGAGGGGACATTCAGTACTTC
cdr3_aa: CSARTGGDIQYF

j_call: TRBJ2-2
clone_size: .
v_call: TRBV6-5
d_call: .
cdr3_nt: TGTGCCAGCAGTCCTTCGGGTTACACCGGGGAGCTGTTTTTT
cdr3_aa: CASSPSGYTGELFF

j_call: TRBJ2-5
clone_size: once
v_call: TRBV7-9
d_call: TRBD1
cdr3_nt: TGTGCCAGCAGCCAGGCACAGGGGGCCGGAGAGACCCAGTACTTC
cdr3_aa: CASSQAQGAGETQYF

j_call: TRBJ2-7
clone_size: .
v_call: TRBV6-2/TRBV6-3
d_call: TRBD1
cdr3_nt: TGTGCCAGCAGTAACAGGGGGTACGGCTACGAGCAGTACTTC
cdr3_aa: CASSNRGYGYEQYF

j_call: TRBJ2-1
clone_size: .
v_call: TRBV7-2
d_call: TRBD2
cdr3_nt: TGTGCCAGCAGCGTCCACTCTTCGGGGGGTTACAATGAGCAGTTCTTC
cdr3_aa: CASSVHSSGGYNEQFF

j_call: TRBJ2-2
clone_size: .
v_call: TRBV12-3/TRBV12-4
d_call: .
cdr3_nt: TGTGCCAGCAGTCTTACTGTTTTCACCGGGGAGCTGTTTTTT
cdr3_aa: CASSLTVFTGELFF